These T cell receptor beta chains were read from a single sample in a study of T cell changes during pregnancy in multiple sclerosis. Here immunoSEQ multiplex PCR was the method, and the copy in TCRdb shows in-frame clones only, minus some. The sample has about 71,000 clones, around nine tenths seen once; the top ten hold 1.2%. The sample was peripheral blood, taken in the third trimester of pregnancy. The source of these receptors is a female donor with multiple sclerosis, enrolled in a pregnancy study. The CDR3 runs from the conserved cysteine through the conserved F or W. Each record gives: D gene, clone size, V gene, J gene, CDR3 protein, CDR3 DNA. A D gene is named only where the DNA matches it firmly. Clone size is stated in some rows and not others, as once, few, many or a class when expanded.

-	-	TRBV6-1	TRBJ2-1	CASASQDGTFNEQFF	TGTGCCAGCGCCAGTCAGGACGGGACTTTTAATGAGCAGTTCTTC
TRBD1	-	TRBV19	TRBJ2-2	CASSISGRGRLIGELFF	TGTGCCAGTAGTATTAGCGGCAGGGGGCGCCTCATCGGGGAGCTGTTTTTT
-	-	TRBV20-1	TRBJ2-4	CSAPTGNIQYF	TGCAGTGCCCCGACGGGAAACATTCAGTACTTC
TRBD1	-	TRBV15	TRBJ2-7	CATSRGQGAYEQYF	TGTGCCACCAGCAGAGGACAGGGGGCTTACGAGCAGTACTTC
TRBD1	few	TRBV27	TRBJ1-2	CASRTGADGYTF	TGTGCCAGCCGTACAGGGGCCGACGGCTACACCTTC
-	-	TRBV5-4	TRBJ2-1	CASSPPTNNEQFF	TGTGCCAGCAGCCCCCCGACAAACAATGAGCAGTTCTTC
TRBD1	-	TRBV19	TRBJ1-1	CASSNGQGNTEAFF	TGTGCCAGTAGTAATGGACAGGGAAACACTGAAGCTTTCTTT
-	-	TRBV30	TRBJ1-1	CAGGAGGRTEAFF	TGTGCCGGGGGGGCCGGGGGGCGGACTGAAGCTTTCTTT
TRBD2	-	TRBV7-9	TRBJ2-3	CASSLTPGLAGSADTQYF	TGTGCCAGCAGCTTAACACCAGGACTAGCGGGAAGCGCAGATACGCAGTATTTT
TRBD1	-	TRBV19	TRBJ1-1	CASRGQGGTEAFF	TGTGCCAGTAGGGGACAGGGCGGCACTGAAGCTTTCTTT
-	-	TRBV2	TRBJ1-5	CASSRLLIREGNQPQHF	TGTGCCAGCAGTCGTTTGTTGATCAGGGAGGGCAATCAGCCCCAGCATTTT
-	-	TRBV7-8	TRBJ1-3	CASSPGQNQGNTIYF	TGTGCCAGCAGCCCCGGACAGAATCAGGGAAACACCATATATTTT
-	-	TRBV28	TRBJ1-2	CASSPSRQAPEGGYTF	TGTGCCAGCAGTCCGTCCCGACAGGCTCCAGAGGGTGGCTACACCTTC
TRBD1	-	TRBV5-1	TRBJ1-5	CASSLGTGNQPQHF	TGCGCCAGCAGCCTAGGGACAGGTAATCAGCCCCAGCATTTT
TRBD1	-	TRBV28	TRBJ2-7	CASSLPGTGSYEQYF	TGTGCCAGCAGTCTACCCGGGACAGGGAGTTACGAGCAGTACTTC
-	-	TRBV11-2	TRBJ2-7	CASSFAGVAVEQYF	TGTGCCAGCAGCTTTGCAGGGGTGGCGGTCGAGCAGTACTTC